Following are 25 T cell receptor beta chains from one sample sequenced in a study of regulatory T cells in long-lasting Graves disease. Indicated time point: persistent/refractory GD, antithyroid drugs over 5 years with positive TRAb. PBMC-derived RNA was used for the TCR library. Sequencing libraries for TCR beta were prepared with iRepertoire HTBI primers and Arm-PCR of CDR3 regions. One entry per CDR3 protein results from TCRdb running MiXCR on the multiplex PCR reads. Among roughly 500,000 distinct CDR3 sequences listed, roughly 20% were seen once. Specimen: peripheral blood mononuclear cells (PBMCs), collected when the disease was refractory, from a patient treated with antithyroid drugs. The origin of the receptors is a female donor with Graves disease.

The CDR3, as DNA: TGTGCCAGCAGGGTCCCCGGGGGAGGATCTGGAAACACCATATATTTT. Translation: CASRVPGGGSGNTIYF. This rearrangement joins TRBV12-3 or TRBV12-4 to TRBJ1-3; TRBD1 is a possible D gene (5 bases). The CDR3 contains 16 residues. V lost 6 bases and J lost 1, with 16 bases in between.

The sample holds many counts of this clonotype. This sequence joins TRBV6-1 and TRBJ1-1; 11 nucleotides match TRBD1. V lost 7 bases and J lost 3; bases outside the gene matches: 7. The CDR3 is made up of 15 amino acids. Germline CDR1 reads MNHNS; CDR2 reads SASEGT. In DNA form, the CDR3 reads TGTGCCAGCAACCCCCCGGGACAGGGGGACACTGAAGCTTTCTTT. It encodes CASNPPGQGDTEAFF.

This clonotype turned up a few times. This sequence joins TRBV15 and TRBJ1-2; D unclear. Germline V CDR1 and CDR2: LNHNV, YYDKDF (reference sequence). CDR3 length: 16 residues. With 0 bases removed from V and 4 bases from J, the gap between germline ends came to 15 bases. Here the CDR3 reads CATSRDRGTETYGYTF. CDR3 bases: TGTGCCACCAGCAGAGATCGGGGTACAGAAACCTATGGCTACACCTTC.

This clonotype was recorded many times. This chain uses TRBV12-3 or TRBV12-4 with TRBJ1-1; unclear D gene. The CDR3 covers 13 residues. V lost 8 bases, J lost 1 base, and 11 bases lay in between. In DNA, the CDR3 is TGTGCCAGCGCAATCATCAAGAACACTGAAGCTTTCTTT. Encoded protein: CASAIIKNTEAFF.

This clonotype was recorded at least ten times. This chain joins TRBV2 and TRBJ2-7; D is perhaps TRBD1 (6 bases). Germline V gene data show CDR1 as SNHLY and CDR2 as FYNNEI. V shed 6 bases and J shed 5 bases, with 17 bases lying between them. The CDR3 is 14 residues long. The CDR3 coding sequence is TGTGCCAGCAGAATGGACGCCTCAGGGGACGAGCAGTACTTC. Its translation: CASRMDASGDEQYF.

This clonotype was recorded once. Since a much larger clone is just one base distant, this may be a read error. CDR3 nucleotides: TGCGCCAGCATCCTCTCGGTTGGGGACTATGGCTACACCTTC. The encoded protein is CASILSVGDYGYTF. The chain carries TRBV4-1 and TRBJ1-2; D remains unclear. The germline gives CDR1 MGHRA, CDR2 YSYEKL. Trimming pared 7 bases from V and 3 bases from J, leaving 15 bases between. The CDR3 sequence is 14 residues long.

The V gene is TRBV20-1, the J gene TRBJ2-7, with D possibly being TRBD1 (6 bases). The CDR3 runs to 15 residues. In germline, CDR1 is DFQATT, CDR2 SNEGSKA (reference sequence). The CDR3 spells CSVAYSGGGGYEQYF. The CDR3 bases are TGCAGCGTTGCATACTCTGGTGGGGGCGGGTACGAGCAGTACTTC.

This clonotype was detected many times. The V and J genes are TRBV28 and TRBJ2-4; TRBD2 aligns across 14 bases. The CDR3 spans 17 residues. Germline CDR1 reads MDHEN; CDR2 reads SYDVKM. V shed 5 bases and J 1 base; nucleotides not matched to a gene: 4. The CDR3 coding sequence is TGTGCCAGCAGTAGACTAGCGGGAGGGCTGGCCAAAAACATTCAGTACTTC. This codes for CASSRLAGGLAKNIQYF.

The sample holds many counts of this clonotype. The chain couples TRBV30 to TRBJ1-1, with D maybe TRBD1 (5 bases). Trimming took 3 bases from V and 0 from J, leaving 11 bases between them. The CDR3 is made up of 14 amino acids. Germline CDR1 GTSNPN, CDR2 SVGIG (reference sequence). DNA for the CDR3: TGTGCCTGGAGCGAAGGGACGGTGAACACTGAAGCTTTCTTT. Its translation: CAWSEGTVNTEAFF.

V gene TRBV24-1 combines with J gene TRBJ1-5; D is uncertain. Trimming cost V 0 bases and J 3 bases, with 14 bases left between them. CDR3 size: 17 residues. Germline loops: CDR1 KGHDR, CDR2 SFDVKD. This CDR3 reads CATSDLLGRSDNQPQHF. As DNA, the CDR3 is TGTGCCACCAGTGATTTGCTGGGCAGGTCGGACAATCAGCCCCAGCATTTT.

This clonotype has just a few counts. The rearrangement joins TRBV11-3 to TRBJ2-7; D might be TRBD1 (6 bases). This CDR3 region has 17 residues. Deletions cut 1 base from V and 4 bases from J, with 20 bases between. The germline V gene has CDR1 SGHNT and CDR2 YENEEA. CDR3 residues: CASSLVPRQERPYEQYF. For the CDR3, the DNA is TGTGCCAGCAGCTTAGTGCCGCGACAGGAGCGGCCTTACGAGCAGTACTTC.

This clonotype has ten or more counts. DNA of the CDR3: TGTGCCAGCAGACAGAGCCTTACTAACACTGAAGCTTTCTTT. Amino acid sequence: CASRQSLTNTEAFF. The chain links TRBV14 to TRBJ1-1, with D unclear. From germline, CDR1 is SGHDN and CDR2 FVKESK. The CDR3 totals 14 residues. V lost 6 bases and J 2 bases, leaving 13 bases between the germline ends.

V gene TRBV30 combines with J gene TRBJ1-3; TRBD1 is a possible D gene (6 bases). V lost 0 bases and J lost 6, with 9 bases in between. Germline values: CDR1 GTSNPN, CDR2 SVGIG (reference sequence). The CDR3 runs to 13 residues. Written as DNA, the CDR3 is TGTGCCTGGAGTGTACAGGGTACAAACACCATATATTTT. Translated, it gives CAWSVQGTNTIYF.

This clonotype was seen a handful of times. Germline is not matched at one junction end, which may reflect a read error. The CDR3 coding sequence is TGTGCCCGGAGGACTTGGGGGAACACCGGGGAGCTGTTTTTT. Translated: CARRTWGNTGELFF. This rearrangement joins TRBV30 to TRBJ2-2, with D possibly being TRBD2 (5 bases). This CDR3 has 14 amino acids. Germline-derived CDR1 and CDR2 are GTSNPN and SVGIG (reference sequence). Looking up the rest from reference TRBV30 and TRBJ2-2 gives the full variable domain: SQTIHQWPATLVQPVGSPLSLECTVEGTSNPNLYWYRQAAGRGLQLLFYSVGIGQISSEVPQNLSASRPQDRQFILSSKKLLLSDSGFYLCARRTWGNTGELFFGEGSRLTVL.

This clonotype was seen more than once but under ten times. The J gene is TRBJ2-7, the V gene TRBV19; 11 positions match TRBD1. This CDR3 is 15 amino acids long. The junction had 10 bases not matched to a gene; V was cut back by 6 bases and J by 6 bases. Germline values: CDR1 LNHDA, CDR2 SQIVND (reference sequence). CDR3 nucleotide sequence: TGTGCCAGTAGCAAAGCCGGGACAGGGGGTAGCGAGCAGTACTTC. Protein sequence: CASSKAGTGGSEQYF.

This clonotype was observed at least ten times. Written as DNA, the CDR3 is TGTGCCAGCAGCTTACTAGGAACCTACGAGCAGTACTTC. Encoded protein: CASSLLGTYEQYF. The chain couples TRBV11-2 to TRBJ2-7, with unresolved D. CDR1 SGHAT and CDR2 FQNNGV come from the germline V gene. The CDR3 is made up of 13 amino acids. V lost 2 bases to trimming and J lost 2 bases, with 7 bases between them.

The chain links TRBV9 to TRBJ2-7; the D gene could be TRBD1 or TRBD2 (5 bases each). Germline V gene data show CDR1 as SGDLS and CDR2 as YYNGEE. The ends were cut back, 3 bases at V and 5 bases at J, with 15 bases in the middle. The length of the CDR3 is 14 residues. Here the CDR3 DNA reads TGTGCCAGCAGCGGGGACGGGGCTAGGGACGAGCAGTACTTC. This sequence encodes CASSGDGARDEQYF.

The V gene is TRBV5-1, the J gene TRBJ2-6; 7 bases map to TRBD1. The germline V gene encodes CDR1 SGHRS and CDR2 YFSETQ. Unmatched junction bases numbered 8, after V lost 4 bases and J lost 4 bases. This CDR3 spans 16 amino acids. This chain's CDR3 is CASSTRQGVGANVLTF. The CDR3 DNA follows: TGCGCCAGCAGCACACGACAGGGCGTAGGGGCCAACGTCCTGACTTTC.

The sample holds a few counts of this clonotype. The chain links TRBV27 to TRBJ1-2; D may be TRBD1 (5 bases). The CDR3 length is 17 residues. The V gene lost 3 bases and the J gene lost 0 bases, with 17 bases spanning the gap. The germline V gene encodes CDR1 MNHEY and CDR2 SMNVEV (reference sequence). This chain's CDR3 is CASSFDGQYISNYGYTF. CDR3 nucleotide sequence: TGTGCCAGCAGTTTTGATGGACAATACATATCTAACTATGGCTACACCTTC.

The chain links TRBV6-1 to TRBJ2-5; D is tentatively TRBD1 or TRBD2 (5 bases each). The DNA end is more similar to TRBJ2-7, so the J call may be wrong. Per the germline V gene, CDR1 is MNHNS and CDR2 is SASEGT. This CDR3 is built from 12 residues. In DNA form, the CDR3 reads TGTGCCAGCAGTATGACCGGGACCGAGCAGTACTTC. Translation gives CASSMTGTEQYF.

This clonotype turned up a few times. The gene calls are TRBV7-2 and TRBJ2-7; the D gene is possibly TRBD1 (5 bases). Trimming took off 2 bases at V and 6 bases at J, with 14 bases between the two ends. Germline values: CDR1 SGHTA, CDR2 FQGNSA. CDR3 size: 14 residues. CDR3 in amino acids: CASSLKDTAGEQYF. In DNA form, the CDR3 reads TGTGCCAGCAGCTTAAAGGACACCGCCGGCGAGCAGTACTTC.

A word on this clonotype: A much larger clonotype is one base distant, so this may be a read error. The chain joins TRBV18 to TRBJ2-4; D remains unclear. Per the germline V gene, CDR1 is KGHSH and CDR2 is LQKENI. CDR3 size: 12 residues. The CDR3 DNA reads TGTGCCAGCCCACCGGATGGTAACATTCAGTACTTC. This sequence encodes CASPPDGNIQYF.

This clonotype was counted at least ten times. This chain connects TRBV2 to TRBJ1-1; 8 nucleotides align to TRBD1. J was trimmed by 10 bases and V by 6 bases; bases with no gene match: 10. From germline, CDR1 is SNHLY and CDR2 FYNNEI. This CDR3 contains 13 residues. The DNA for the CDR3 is TGTGCCAGCAGGCCGACTACAGGGGGTGTAGCTTTCTTT. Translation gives CASRPTTGGVAFF.

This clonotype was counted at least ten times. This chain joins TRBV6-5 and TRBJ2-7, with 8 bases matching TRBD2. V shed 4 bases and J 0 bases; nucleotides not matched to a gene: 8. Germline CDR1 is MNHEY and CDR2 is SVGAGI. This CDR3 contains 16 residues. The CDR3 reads CASSSSRREASYEQYF. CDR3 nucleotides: TGTGCCAGCAGTTCCTCGAGGCGGGAGGCCTCCTACGAGCAGTACTTC.

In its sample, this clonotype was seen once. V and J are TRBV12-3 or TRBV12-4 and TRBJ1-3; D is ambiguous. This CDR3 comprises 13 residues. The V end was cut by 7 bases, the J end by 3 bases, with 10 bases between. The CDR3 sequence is CASKRDNGNTIYF. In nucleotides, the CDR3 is TGTGCCAGCAAACGAGACAATGGAAACACCATATATTTT.